A single sample gave rise to the 30 T cell receptor beta chains below, sequenced in a study of cytomegalovirus exposure and HLA in healthy donors. With 60 Vbeta and 13 Jbeta primers, the PCR was carried out. Sequencing used immunoSEQ multiplex PCR; TCRdb keeps in-frame clones, though not all of them. The repertoire holds about 200,000 clones, with approximately 85% as singletons. The sample taken for sequencing was PBMCs. The receptors shown here come from a woman aged 40 to 50 in good health and CMV-seronegative.

This clone was picked up one time. This chain joins TRBV6-1 and TRBJ2-4, with 10 bases that match TRBD1. CDR1 MNHNS and CDR2 SASEGT come from the germline V gene. The CDR3 sequence is 17 residues long. Losses at the gene ends were 2 bases for V and 3 bases for J; bases not matched to a gene: 7. The CDR3 sequence: CASSESGQGYVKNIQYF. CDR3 nucleotide sequence: TGTGCCAGCAGTGAATCGGGACAGGGGTACGTCAAAAACATTCAGTACTTC.

The genes are TRBV7-2 and TRBJ1-3; 8 positions match TRBD1. Germline V gene lookup returns CDR1 SGHTA and CDR2 FQGNSA. Trimming removed 1 base from V and 5 bases from J; junction bases left unmatched: 4. CDR3 length: 15 amino acids. CDR3 nucleotide sequence: TGTGCCAGCAGCTTAGTTTTCAGGGGGCGAAACACCATATATTTT. Protein: CASSLVFRGRNTIYF.

This rearrangement joins TRBV29-1 to TRBJ2-2; D is perhaps TRBD1 (5 bases). V was pared by 7 bases and J by 1 base, with 10 bases between. This CDR3 contains 13 residues. Germline V gene sequence: CDR1 SQVTM, CDR2 ANQGSEA. The CDR3 loop reads CSARTLNTGELFF. The CDR3 region has the DNA TGCAGCGCCCGGACACTGAACACCGGGGAGCTGTTTTTT.

This sequence joins TRBV6-5 and TRBJ1-1; TRBD1 aligns across 8 bases. The CDR3 length is 14 residues. J was trimmed by 5 bases and V by 0 bases; bases with no gene match: 2. Germline V gene lookup returns CDR1 MNHEY and CDR2 SVGAGI. CDR3 loop: CASSYSTGVTEAFF. The CDR3 DNA reads as TGTGCCAGCAGTTACTCGACAGGGGTTACTGAAGCTTTCTTT.

This clone was observed a single time. This rearrangement joins TRBV5-8 to TRBJ2-1, with 11 bases fitting TRBD2. This CDR3 region has 16 residues. Germline V gene data show CDR1 as SGHTS and CDR2 as YDEGEE. The J segment lost 0 bases and the V segment lost 4 bases, leaving 3 bases of the junction unmatched. The CDR3 bases are TGTGCCAGCAGCGCGGGGACTAGCGGCTCCTACAATGAGCAGTTCTTC. This translates into CASSAGTSGSYNEQFF.

A single count supports this clone. The gene calls are TRBV16 and TRBJ1-4; D perhaps matches TRBD1 (6 bases). Deletions cut 4 bases from V and 5 bases from J, with 11 bases between. This CDR3 contains 14 residues. CDR1 and CDR2 from the germline V gene are KGHSY and FQNENV. The CDR3 coding sequence is TGTGCCAGCAGCCGGCCAGGGGAGAATGAAAAACTGTTTTTT. This sequence encodes CASSRPGENEKLFF.

The table lists this clone with a few counts. This chain connects TRBV30 to TRBJ1-2, with TRBD1 identical over 7 bases. The V and J ends lost 3 bases and 2 bases, in that order; junction bases with no gene match: 3. The CDR3 is 13 residues long. Per germline, CDR1 GTSNPN and CDR2 SVGIG (reference sequence). The DNA of the CDR3 is TGTGCCTGGAGGACAGGGAAAAACTATGGCTACACCTTC. This sequence encodes CAWRTGKNYGYTF.

The V call is TRBV2, the J call TRBJ1-2; 9 nucleotides align to TRBD1. Losses at the gene ends were 6 bases for V and 4 bases for J; bases not matched to a gene: 12. Germline V gene lookup returns CDR1 SNHLY and CDR2 FYNNEI. The CDR3 length is 16 residues. CDR3 nucleotides: TGTGCCAGCAGGGGACAGGGTGGTGGTGGCAGCTATGGCTACACCTTC. Its translation: CASRGQGGGGSYGYTF.

The chain has TRBV28 and TRBJ1-2; TRBD1 might be the D (6 bases). Trimming stripped 5 bases from V and 7 bases from J, with 17 bases between. Germline loops: CDR1 MDHEN, CDR2 SYDVKM. CDR3 length: 14 residues. Here the CDR3 DNA reads TGTGCCAGCAGTGCAGCAGGGGTGGCATTTGGCTACACCTTC. Amino acid sequence: CASSAAGVAFGYTF.

This clone came up once. This chain uses TRBV25-1 with TRBJ2-1; maybe TRBD1 (6 bases). Germline V gives CDR1 MGHDK, CDR2 SYGVNS. V lost 6 bases and J lost 5, with 14 bases in between. The CDR3 loop spans 14 amino acids. The CDR3 protein is CASRTPGTHNEQFF. The CDR3 nucleotides are TGTGCCAGCAGAACCCCCGGGACACACAATGAGCAGTTCTTC.

The table lists this clone with a few counts. The gene calls are TRBV18 and TRBJ1-1; tentatively, D is TRBD1 (5 bases). V shed 3 bases and J shed 1 base, with 12 bases lying between them. From germline, CDR1 is KGHSH and CDR2 LQKENI. This CDR3 region has 15 residues. CDR3 DNA: TGTGCCAGCTCACCGCAGGGTGGCGGGAACACTGAAGCTTTCTTT. Encoded protein: CASSPQGGGNTEAFF.

This clone was detected a few times. As DNA, the CDR3 is TGCAGCGTGAGGGGACAGGGGGCAGGCGGAAACACCATATATTTT. This sequence encodes CSVRGQGAGGNTIYF. V usage is TRBV29-1 and J usage is TRBJ1-3, with 12 bases matching TRBD1. CDR3 length equals 15 residues. The ends lost 6 bases at V and 4 bases at J; junction bases unmatched: 7. Germline CDR1 reads SQVTM; CDR2 reads ANQGSEA.

This rearrangement joins TRBV27 to TRBJ2-1, with 14 bases that match TRBD2. J lost 9 bases, V lost 3 bases, and 4 bases had no gene match. CDR1 is MNHEY and CDR2 is SMNVEV in the germline V gene (reference sequence). This CDR3 is built from 15 residues. The chain's CDR3 is CASSLGLAGVSEQFF. In DNA form, the CDR3 reads TGTGCCAGCAGTTTGGGACTAGCGGGAGTGAGTGAGCAGTTCTTC.

In its sample, this clone was seen a few times. The chain uses TRBV29-1 and TRBJ1-5, with 7 positions matching TRBD1. The trim removed 4 bases at V and 4 bases at J, leaving 4 bases unmatched. The CDR3 spans 13 residues. Germline-derived CDR1 and CDR2 are SQVTM and ANQGSEA. CDR3 DNA sequence: TGCAGCGTTGGACAGGGACAAAATCAGCCCCAGCATTTT. Its protein is CSVGQGQNQPQHF.

This chain connects TRBV9 to TRBJ1-3; unclear D gene. Germline V CDR1 and CDR2: SGDLS, YYNGEE. CDR3 length: 16 amino acids. V was pared by 3 bases and J by 0 bases, with 13 bases between. Written as DNA, the CDR3 is TGTGCCAGCAGCGCGTATACAGCCAGCTCTGGAAACACCATATATTTT. Translating gives CASSAYTASSGNTIYF.

The CDR3 sequence is CASGQGQPFGELFF. The CDR3 DNA sequence: TGTGCCAGCGGACAAGGACAGCCCTTTGGGGAGCTGTTTTTT. This rearrangement joins TRBV6-5 to TRBJ2-2; possible D gene TRBD1, 6 bases. The V gene's germline CDR1 is MNHEY and CDR2 SVGAGI. V was pared by 8 bases and J by 8 bases, with 18 bases between. This CDR3 has 14 residues.

The chain uses TRBV6-1 and TRBJ1-3, with 9 bases matching TRBD1. J gave up 1 base and V 4 bases, and 2 bases lay outside the gene matches. The germline CDR1 and CDR2 sequences are MNHNS and SASEGT. The CDR3 contains 15 residues. The CDR3 DNA is TGTGCCAGCAGTGGAGGACAGGGGTCTGGAAACACCATATATTTT. Amino acid sequence: CASSGGQGSGNTIYF.

J is TRBJ2-3 and V is TRBV2, with D possibly being TRBD2 (5 bases). V dropped 8 bases and J dropped 5 bases, with 17 bases sitting between them. The CDR3 extends over 14 amino acids. CDR1 and CDR2 (germline): SNHLY, FYNNEI. CDR3 protein: CASGNLVREDTQYF. Here the CDR3 DNA reads TGTGCCAGCGGTAACCTCGTGAGGGAAGATACGCAGTATTTT.

This chain links TRBV27 with TRBJ1-2, with D maybe TRBD1 (6 bases). Trimming removed 5 bases from V and 6 bases from J, with 25 bases in between. Germline loops: CDR1 MNHEY, CDR2 SMNVEV (reference sequence). The CDR3 totals 17 residues. The CDR3 is CASSLLPGHFGVHGYTF. The CDR3, as DNA: TGTGCCAGCAGTCTGCTCCCGGGACATTTTGGGGTACATGGCTACACCTTC.

The rearrangement links TRBV11-2 to TRBJ2-7; 8 nucleotides match TRBD2. V gave up 7 bases and J gave up 3 bases; unmatched junction bases: 20. Germline lookup yields CDR1 SGHAT and CDR2 FQNNGV. This CDR3 comprises 18 residues. In nucleotides, the CDR3 is TGTGCCAGCATGGAAAGCGGGAGTGGTGGAATTGGATTCTACGAGCAGTACTTC. Its translation is CASMESGSGGIGFYEQYF.

This chain links TRBV5-1 with TRBJ2-7; D not certain. V lost 2 bases and J lost 0, with 9 bases in between. The germline gives CDR1 SGHRS, CDR2 YFSETQ. This CDR3 has 14 amino acids. The CDR3 region has the DNA TGCGCCAGCAGCTTTTCAGCGCCCTCCTACGAGCAGTACTTC. Translation gives CASSFSAPSYEQYF.

The chain is built from TRBV9 and TRBJ2-7, with TRBD2 matching over 9 bases. After removal of 2 bases from V and 4 bases from J, the junction contained 7 bases not matched to a gene. CDR1 and CDR2 from the germline V gene are SGDLS and YYNGEE. The length of the CDR3 is 15 residues. This chain's CDR3 is CASSVLAGVEYEQYF. In nucleotides, the CDR3 is TGTGCCAGCAGCGTTTTAGCGGGAGTCGAGTACGAGCAGTACTTC.

CDR3 DNA sequence: TGTGCCAGCAGCTACCTGGTTGGACTTACGATACGAGGGCAGTACTTC. This sequence encodes CASSYLVGLTIRGQYF. The chain couples TRBV9 to TRBJ2-7, with D possibly TRBD2 on 5 matching bases. CDR1 and CDR2 (germline): SGDLS, YYNGEE. This CDR3 region has 16 residues. Trimming removed 4 bases from V and 9 bases from J, with 26 bases in between.

J is TRBJ1-5 and V is TRBV30; 9 positions agree with TRBD1. The CDR3 loop spans 18 amino acids. The trim removed 2 bases at V and 6 bases at J, leaving 17 bases unmatched. In germline, CDR1 is GTSNPN, CDR2 SVGIG (reference sequence). CDR3 in amino acids: CAWSPYTSDRGGRQPQHF. For the CDR3, the DNA is TGTGCCTGGAGTCCTTATACGTCCGACAGGGGGGGCCGTCAGCCCCAGCATTTT.

CDR3 DNA: TGTGCCAGCAGCTTGGTCCTGTCCGGGGAGCAGTACTTC. This gives the protein CASSLVLSGEQYF. The chain recombines TRBV5-8 with TRBJ2-7; the D is unclear. V dropped 0 bases and J dropped 7 bases, with 11 bases sitting between them. The CDR3 contains 13 residues. Germline lookup yields CDR1 SGHTS and CDR2 YDEGEE.

CDR3 region: CASSTNPAAGTEYQETQYF. CDR3 nucleotides: TGCGCCAGCAGTACAAACCCCGCGGCCGGGACAGAGTACCAAGAGACCCAGTACTTC. The J gene is TRBJ2-5, the V gene TRBV4-1; the match to TRBD1 covers 7 bases. The germline V gene encodes CDR1 MGHRA and CDR2 YSYEKL. The CDR3 runs 19 residues. V lost 6 bases to trimming and J lost 0 bases; unmatched junction nucleotides: 19.

The sample holds a few counts of this clone. One junction end disagrees with the germline gene, perhaps due to a read error. The chain employs TRBV5-1 and TRBJ2-1; D is undetermined. CDR1 and CDR2 (germline): SGHRS, YFSETQ. This CDR3 has 14 residues. The CDR3 sequence: CASSPDGGTNAQFF. The CDR3 DNA follows: TGCGCCAGCAGCCCAGACGGCGGAACCAATGCGCAGTTCTTC.

This rearrangement joins TRBV18 to TRBJ1-4; 7 nucleotides match TRBD1. This CDR3 has 16 amino acids. Germline values: CDR1 KGHSH, CDR2 LQKENI. J gave up 8 bases and V 3 bases, and 12 bases lay outside the gene matches. CDR3 in DNA: TGTGCCAGCTCACCTAATACAGGGGCGACGGGAGAAAAACTGTTTTTT. Protein sequence: CASSPNTGATGEKLFF. Full variable domain (remainder filled in from reference TRBV18 and TRBJ1-4): NAGVMQNPRHLVRRRGQEARLRCSPMKGHSHVYWYRQLPEEGLKFMVYLQKENIIDESGMPKERFSAEFPKEGPSILRIQQVVRGDSAAYFCASSPNTGATGEKLFFGSGTQLSVL.

The V gene is TRBV5-6, the J gene TRBJ2-7; a weak D match, TRBD2 (6 bases). Between the trimmed V and J ends, which lost 0 bases and 1 base, there was a span of 17 bases. The CDR3 runs 17 residues. Per germline, CDR1 SGHDT and CDR2 YYEEEE. CDR3 residues: CASSLGVVGTYSYEQYF. The CDR3, as DNA: TGTGCCAGCAGCTTGGGTGTGGTCGGGACTTATTCCTACGAGCAGTACTTC.

For the CDR3, the DNA is TGTGCCAGCAGCTTTGGACTAGCGGGAGTCGTTTTGGGTGAGCAGTTCTTC. The encoded protein is CASSFGLAGVVLGEQFF. The chain carries TRBV7-2 and TRBJ2-1; the match to TRBD2 covers 13 bases. The CDR3 consists of 17 residues. Germline V gene sequence: CDR1 SGHTA, CDR2 FQGNSA. V shed 3 bases, J shed 9 bases, and the junction held 11 bases outside the gene matches.